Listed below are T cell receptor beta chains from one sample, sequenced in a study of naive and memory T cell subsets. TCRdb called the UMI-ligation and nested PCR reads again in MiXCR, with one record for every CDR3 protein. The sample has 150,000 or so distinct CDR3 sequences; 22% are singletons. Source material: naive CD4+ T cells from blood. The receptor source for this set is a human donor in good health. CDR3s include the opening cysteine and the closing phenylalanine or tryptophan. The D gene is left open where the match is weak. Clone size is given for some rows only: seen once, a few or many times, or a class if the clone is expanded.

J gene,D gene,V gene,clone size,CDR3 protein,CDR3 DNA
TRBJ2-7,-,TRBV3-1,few,CASGSGTRTSYEQYF,TGTGCCAGCGGATCCGGGACAAGAACCTCCTACGAGCAGTACTTC
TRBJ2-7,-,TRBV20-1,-,CSAETKASYEQYF,TGCAGTGCCGAGACTAAAGCCTCCTACGAGCAGTACTTC
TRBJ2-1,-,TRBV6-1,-,CASLNRARYNEQFF,TGTGCCAGTCTCAACAGGGCTCGATACAATGAGCAGTTCTTC
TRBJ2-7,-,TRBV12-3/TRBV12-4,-,CASRVGATVSYEQYF,TGTGCCAGCAGAGTTGGGGCAACAGTCTCCTACGAGCAGTACTTC
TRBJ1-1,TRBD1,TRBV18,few,CASSPGQRNTEAFF,TGTGCCAGCTCACCGGGACAGCGGAACACTGAAGCTTTCTTT
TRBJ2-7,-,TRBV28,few,CASSGTTGYFDEQYF,TGTGCCAGCAGTGGGACTACAGGGTATTTCGACGAGCAGTACTTC
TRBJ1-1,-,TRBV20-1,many,CSARVHMGNTEAFF,TGCAGTGCTAGAGTGCATATGGGGAACACTGAAGCTTTCTTT
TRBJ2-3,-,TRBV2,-,CASSLWADTQYF,TGTGCCAGCAGTCTTTGGGCAGATACGCAGTATTTT
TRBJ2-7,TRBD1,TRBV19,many,CASSPMDRGLYEQYF,TGTGCCAGTAGTCCCATGGACAGGGGGCTGTACGAGCAGTACTTC
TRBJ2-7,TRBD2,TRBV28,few,CASSDSGREHEQYF,TGTGCCAGCAGTGATAGCGGGAGGGAGCACGAGCAGTACTTC
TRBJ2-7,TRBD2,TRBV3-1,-,CASSQATSGATEQYF,TGTGCCAGCAGCCAAGCGACTAGCGGCGCTACCGAGCAGTACTTC
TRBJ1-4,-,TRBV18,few,CASARGSTNEKLFF,TGTGCCAGCGCCCGCGGTTCAACTAATGAAAAACTGTTTTTT
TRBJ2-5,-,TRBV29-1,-,CSVEPRPETQYF,TGCAGCGTTGAACCCCGCCCAGAGACCCAGTACTTC
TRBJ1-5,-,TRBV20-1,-,CSARDPSPTVSNQPQHF,TGCAGTGCTAGAGATCCCAGCCCGACAGTTAGCAATCAGCCCCAGCATTTT
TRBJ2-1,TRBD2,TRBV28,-,CASGPPGGRNNEQFF,TGTGCCAGCGGCCCCCCCGGCGGGAGGAACAATGAGCAGTTCTTC